This is a list of T cell receptor beta chains from one sample in a study of blood T cell repertoires in COVID-19. Generated by immunoSEQ multiplex PCR, the TCRdb table keeps only in-frame clones and is missing some. The table records 150,000 to 200,000 clones, approximately 87% of them present only once. Input material: peripheral blood. All receptors derive from a woman in her seventies with acute or convalescent COVID-19. Each CDR3 is given with its conserved first and last residue. Fields, in order: CDR3 length, D gene, clone size, J gene, V gene, CDR3 DNA, CDR3 protein. The D gene is left open where the match is weak. Size tells how often a clone was seen (once, few, many) or the class of an expanded clone, and some rows leave it out.

>16|TRBD1|.|TRBJ2-3|TRBV13
TGTGCCAGCAGCTTCGGTACAGGGGGAAGCACAGATACGCAGTATTTT
CASSFGTGGSTDTQYF
>16|TRBD1|.|TRBJ2-5|TRBV5-4
TGTGCCAGCAGCTTGGGTCCGGACAGGGCGGAAGAGACCCAGTACTTC
CASSLGPDRAEETQYF
>13|.|.|TRBJ1-1|TRBV18
TGTGCCAGCTCACTTCAAATGAACACTGAAGCTTTCTTT
CASSLQMNTEAFF
>16|.|.|TRBJ1-1|TRBV5-4
TGTGCCAGCAGCATCGGGGGGTTTCGAGTGAACACTGAAGCTTTCTTT
CASSIGGFRVNTEAFF
>16|.|.|TRBJ1-6|TRBV7-2
TGTGCCAGCAGCGCCCGTCGGGACACCTATAATTCACCCCTCCACTTT
CASSARRDTYNSPLHF
>14|.|once|TRBJ2-7|TRBV5-5
TGTGCCAGCAGCTTGGCCGGGGTCGGATACGAGCAGTACTTC
CASSLAGVGYEQYF
>15|.|.|TRBJ1-6|TRBV6-1
TGTGCCAGCAGTGAAGTAGTTATTAATAATTCACCCCTCCACTTT
CASSEVVINNSPLHF
>14|TRBD1|.|TRBJ2-7|TRBV15
TGTGCCACCAGCAGAGAGGGCAGGGGGTATGAGCAGTACTTC
CATSREGRGYEQYF
>17|.|.|TRBJ1-4|TRBV6-1
TGTGCCAGCAGTGCAAGGAGGGGGGGTGCAACTAATGAAAAACTGTTTTTT
CASSARRGGATNEKLFF
>17|.|once|TRBJ2-1|TRBV6-2/TRBV6-3
TGTGCCAGCAGTTTACTAATCCGGGATCCCTCCTACAATGAGCAGTTCTTC
CASSLLIRDPSYNEQFF
>15|.|.|TRBJ2-5|TRBV11-2
TGTGCCAGCAGCTCCATGGGGAGGACACAAGAGACCCAGTACTTC
CASSSMGRTQETQYF
>15|.|once|TRBJ2-5|TRBV7-9
TGTGCCAGCAGCTTAGCAGGCAGGGTCGGGGAGACCCAGTACTTC
CASSLAGRVGETQYF
>17|.|.|TRBJ2-7|TRBV4-2
TGTGCCAGCAGCCAAGATAGGGCCGGACGGACTCCCTACGAGCAGTACTTC
CASSQDRAGRTPYEQYF
>16|.|.|TRBJ1-6|TRBV28
TGTGCCAGCAGTTTAGGAGGAGGCAGTAATAATTCACCCCTCCACTTT
CASSLGGGSNNSPLHF
>16|.|.|TRBJ1-2|TRBV6-2/TRBV6-3
TGTGCCAGCAGTTCACCAGACAGGCCCGCTAACTATGGCTACACCTTC
CASSSPDRPANYGYTF
>15|.|.|TRBJ1-3|TRBV6-1
TGTGCCAGCAGTGACCCCAGGGTCTCTGGAAACACCATATATTTT
CASSDPRVSGNTIYF
>17|.|.|TRBJ2-3|TRBV4-3
TGCGCCAGCAGCCAAGATCGGGGGACAGCGCTCACAGATACGCAGTATTTT
CASSQDRGTALTDTQYF
>14|.|.|TRBJ2-1|TRBV12-5
TGTGCTAGTGGTTCTGAAGCGACGGTCTATGAGCAGTTCTTC
CASGSEATVYEQFF
>17|TRBD2|.|TRBJ2-5|TRBV5-4
TGTGCCAGCAGCTTGAAGGGTAGCGGGAGGATCCGAGAGACCCAGTACTTC
CASSLKGSGRIRETQYF
>13|TRBD1|.|TRBJ1-2|TRBV10-3
TGTGCCATCAGTCCCGGGACAGACTATGGCTACACCTTC
CAISPGTDYGYTF
>15|TRBD2|.|TRBJ2-3|TRBV9
TGTGCCAGCAGCGTACTAGCGGACGGGGTGGATACGCAGTATTTT
CASSVLADGVDTQYF
>12|.|once|TRBJ1-1|TRBV7-2
TGTGCCAGCGGGTCAGGCAACACTGAAGCTTTCTTT
CASGSGNTEAFF
>16|.|.|TRBJ2-1|TRBV4-1
TGCGCCAGCAGCCAAGAAGGAACACTATCGTACAATGAGCAGTTCTTC
CASSQEGTLSYNEQFF
>15|TRBD1|.|TRBJ1-2|TRBV20-1
TGCAGTGCTAGTCCTCCCCGACCAGGGGGCTATGGCTACACCTTC
CSASPPRPGGYGYTF
>15|.|.|TRBJ1-1|TRBV28
TGTGCCAGCAGTATAGGGGGGGTAATGAACACTGAAGCTTTCTTT
CASSIGGVMNTEAFF
>14|TRBD1|.|TRBJ1-1|TRBV11-2
TGTGCCAGCAGCCCCGGGACAGGGGGCACTGAAGCTTTCTTT
CASSPGTGGTEAFF
>15|.|.|TRBJ1-6|TRBV24-1
TGTGCCACCAGTGTAGCAGCCCAGCTTTCGGATCCCCTCCACTTT
CATSVAAQLSDPLHF
>14|TRBD1|few|TRBJ1-1|TRBV9
TGTGCCAGCTCGGGGACAGGGGGCTGGACTGAAGCTTTCTTT
CASSGTGGWTEAFF
>13|.|.|TRBJ1-5|TRBV5-1
TGCGCCAGCAGCTTGGGGGAGGAACAGCCCCAGCATTTT
CASSLGEEQPQHF